Listed below are T cell receptor beta chains from one sample, sequenced in a study of T cells in Graves' hyperthyroidism and ophthalmopathy. One entry per CDR3 protein, called by TCRdb with MiXCR from the multiplex PCR reads. The data show 300,000 to 400,000 distinct CDR3 sequences, about 14% seen once. The sample comprised blood. These TCRs come from a woman aged 55-75 years with Graves' hyperthyroidism. CDR3s include the opening cysteine and the closing phenylalanine or tryptophan. The D gene is left open where the match is weak. Not every row has a clone size; where given, it reads once, few, many or a size class.

V: TRBV30
D: -
J: TRBJ1-2
size: many
DNA: TGTGCCTGGAGCGCATACGGGGGCTATGGCTACACCTTC
CDR3: CAWSAYGGYGYTF

V: TRBV18
D: -
J: TRBJ2-3
size: many
DNA: TGTGCCAGCTCACCACCCCCGGGGACGGGCACAGATACGCAGTATTTT
CDR3: CASSPPPGTGTDTQYF

V: TRBV6-1
D: -
J: TRBJ2-7
size: many
DNA: TGTGCCAGTTCTCAGTATGGGGCTAGCACTTCCTACGAGCAGTACTTC
CDR3: CASSQYGASTSYEQYF

V: TRBV5-6
D: -
J: TRBJ2-1
size: few
DNA: TGTGCCAGCAGCAGGGGGGCTGAGCAGTTCTTC
CDR3: CASSRGAEQFF

V: TRBV2
D: -
J: TRBJ2-2
size: many
DNA: TGTGCCAGCAGTTATAGTGAAGCCGGGGAGCTGTTTTTT
CDR3: CASSYSEAGELFF

V: TRBV3-1
D: -
J: TRBJ1-2
size: -
DNA: TGTGCCAGCAGCCACGGGGGGGGCCTTGTCTATGGCTACACCTTC
CDR3: CASSHGGGLVYGYTF

V: TRBV20-1
D: TRBD2
J: TRBJ2-7
size: many
DNA: TGCAGTGCTAGACCCCTAGCGGGAGCCGTGTGGGGAGAGCAGTACTTC
CDR3: CSARPLAGAVWGEQYF

V: TRBV19
D: -
J: TRBJ1-2
size: many
DNA: TGTGCCAGTAGCTTGGGGGCCAGCCAATTCTATGGCTACACCTTC
CDR3: CASSLGASQFYGYTF

V: TRBV9
D: -
J: TRBJ2-2
size: few
DNA: TGTGCCAGCAGCGAGAGTGGGGAGCTGTTTTTT
CDR3: CASSESGELFF

V: TRBV19
D: -
J: TRBJ1-2
size: -
DNA: TGTGCCAGTGAACATGGAGGGGAGGCATATGGCTACACCTTC
CDR3: CASEHGGEAYGYTF

V: TRBV14
D: TRBD2
J: TRBJ2-1
size: few
DNA: TGTGCCAGCAGCCCCCTGCGCGGGAGTGAGCAGTTCTTC
CDR3: CASSPLRGSEQFF

V: TRBV19
D: -
J: TRBJ2-7
size: few
DNA: TGTGCCAGTAGTATACAGGGTGGGTACGAGCAGTACTTC
CDR3: CASSIQGGYEQYF

V: TRBV27
D: TRBD1
J: TRBJ1-2
size: few
DNA: TGTGCCAGCAGTTTATCGACAGGGAACTATGGCTACACCTTC
CDR3: CASSLSTGNYGYTF

V: TRBV20-1
D: -
J: TRBJ2-3
size: many
DNA: TGCAGTGCTAGAGATTTCCAGGGCACAGATACGCAGTATTTT
CDR3: CSARDFQGTDTQYF